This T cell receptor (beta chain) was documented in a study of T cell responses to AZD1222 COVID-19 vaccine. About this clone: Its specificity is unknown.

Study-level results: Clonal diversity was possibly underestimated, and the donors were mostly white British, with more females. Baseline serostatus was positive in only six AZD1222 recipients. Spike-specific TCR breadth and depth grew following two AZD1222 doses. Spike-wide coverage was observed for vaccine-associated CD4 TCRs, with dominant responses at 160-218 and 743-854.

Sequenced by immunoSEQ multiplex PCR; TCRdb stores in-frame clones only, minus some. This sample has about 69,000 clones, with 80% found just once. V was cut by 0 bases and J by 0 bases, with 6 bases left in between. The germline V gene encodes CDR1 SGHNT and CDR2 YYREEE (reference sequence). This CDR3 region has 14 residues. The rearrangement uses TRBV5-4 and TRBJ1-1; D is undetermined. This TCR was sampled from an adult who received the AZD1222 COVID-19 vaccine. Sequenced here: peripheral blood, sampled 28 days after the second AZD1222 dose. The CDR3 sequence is CASSLGAVNTEAFF. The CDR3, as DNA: TGTGCCAGCAGCTTGGGGGCAGTGAACACTGAAGCTTTCTTT.